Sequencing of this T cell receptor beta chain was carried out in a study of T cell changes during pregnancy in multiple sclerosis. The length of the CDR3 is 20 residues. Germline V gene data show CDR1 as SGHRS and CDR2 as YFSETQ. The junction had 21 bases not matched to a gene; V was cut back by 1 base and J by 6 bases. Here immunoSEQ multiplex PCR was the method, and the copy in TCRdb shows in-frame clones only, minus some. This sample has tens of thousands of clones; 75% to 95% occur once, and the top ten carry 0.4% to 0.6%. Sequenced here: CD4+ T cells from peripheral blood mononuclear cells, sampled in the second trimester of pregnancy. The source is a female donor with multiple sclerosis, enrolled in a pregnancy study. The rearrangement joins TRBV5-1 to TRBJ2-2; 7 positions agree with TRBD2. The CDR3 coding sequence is TGCGCCAGCAGCTTGCACGGGCGGGAGAGGACGCCACACTTATCCGGGGAGCTGTTTTTT. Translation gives CASSLHGRERTPHLSGELFF. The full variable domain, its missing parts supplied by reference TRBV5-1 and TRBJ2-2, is KAGVTQTPRYLIKTRGQQVTLSCSPISGHRSVSWYQQTPGQGLQFLFEYFSETQRNKGNFPGRFSGRQFSNSRSEMNVSTLELGDSALYLCASSLHGRERTPHLSGELFFGEGSRLTVL.